The next 6 T cell receptor beta chains were all read from a single sample in a study of blood T cell repertoires in COVID-19. TCRdb's copy holds only in-frame clones and misses some; the assay was immunoSEQ multiplex PCR. The sample lists 250,000 to 300,000 clones, approximately 90% seen once, with around 2.2% in the top ten. The sequencing sample was made of peripheral blood. These receptors originate from a woman in her twenties or thirties with COVID-19, enrolled during active disease.

The chain combines TRBV4-1 with TRBJ1-4; TRBD1 matches 10 bases. The CDR3 is 14 residues long. From germline, CDR1 is MGHRA and CDR2 YSYEKL. The trim removed 4 bases at V and 5 bases at J, leaving 1 base unmatched. CDR3: CASSRGQGNEKLFF. The CDR3 nucleotides read TGCGCCAGCAGCCGGGGACAGGGGAATGAAAAACTGTTTTTT.

This chain joins TRBV5-4 and TRBJ2-5, with D maybe TRBD2 (6 bases). Germline V gene data show CDR1 as SGHNT and CDR2 as YYREEE (reference sequence). The CDR3 length is 15 residues. The germline V and J ends were trimmed by 0 bases and 3 bases, with 12 bases remaining between them. CDR3 bases: TGTGCCAGCAGCTTGGGTGCGGGGCTTGAAGAGACCCAGTACTTC. It specifies CASSLGAGLEETQYF.

As concerns this clone: This sample also contains other DNA sequences that code for the same CDR3. The chain couples TRBV30 to TRBJ1-4; no clear D. Germline lookup yields CDR1 GTSNPN and CDR2 SVGIG (reference sequence). CDR3 size: 11 residues. V shed 3 bases and J shed 5 bases, with 4 bases lying between them. CDR3 sequence (DNA): TGTGCCTGGAGCCTGAATGAAAAACTGTTTTTT. Amino acids: CAWSLNEKLFF.

The chain recombines TRBV13 with TRBJ1-1; 7 bases agree with TRBD1. Germline CDR1 PRHDT, CDR2 FYEKMQ (reference sequence). V lost 1 base to trimming and J lost 4 bases; unmatched junction nucleotides: 9. This CDR3 is 16 amino acids long. CDR3 nucleotides: TGTGCCAGCAGCTTAGAGCGACAGGGTTGGGGCACTGAAGCTTTCTTT. It codes for CASSLERQGWGTEAFF.

The V call is TRBV4-2, the J call TRBJ1-2; D might be TRBD1 (6 bases). There are 17 residues in the CDR3. CDR1 is LGHNA and CDR2 is YNFKEQ in the germline V gene. Trimming removed 0 bases from V and 6 bases from J, with 20 bases in between. The CDR3 nucleotides are TGTGCCAGCAGCCAAGAAGCCGCCTCTGACAGGTCCCATGGCTACACCTTC. Protein sequence: CASSQEAASDRSHGYTF.

The chain combines TRBV2 with TRBJ2-1; possible D gene TRBD1, 5 bases. Germline V gene sequence: CDR1 SNHLY, CDR2 FYNNEI. Trimming cost V 5 bases and J 10 bases, with 9 bases left between them. The CDR3 spans 11 residues. CDR3 in DNA: TGTGCCAGCAGTCCTAAGGGGGAGCAGTTCTTC. This encodes CASSPKGEQFF.